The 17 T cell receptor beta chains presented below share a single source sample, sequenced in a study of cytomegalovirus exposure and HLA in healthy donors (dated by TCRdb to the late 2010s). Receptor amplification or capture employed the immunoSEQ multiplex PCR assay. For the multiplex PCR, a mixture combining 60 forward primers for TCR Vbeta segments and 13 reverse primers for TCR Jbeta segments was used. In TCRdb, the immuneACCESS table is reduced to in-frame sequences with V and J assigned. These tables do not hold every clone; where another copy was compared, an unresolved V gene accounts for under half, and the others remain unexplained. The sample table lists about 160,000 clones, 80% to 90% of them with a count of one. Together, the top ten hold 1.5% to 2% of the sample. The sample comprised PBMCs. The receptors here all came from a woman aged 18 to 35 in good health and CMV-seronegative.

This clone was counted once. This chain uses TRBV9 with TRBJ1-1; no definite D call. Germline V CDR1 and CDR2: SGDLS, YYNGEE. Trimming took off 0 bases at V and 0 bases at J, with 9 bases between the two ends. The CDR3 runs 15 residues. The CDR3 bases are TGTGCCAGCAGCGTAGGGAGCGCTATGAACACTGAAGCTTTCTTT. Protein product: CASSVGSAMNTEAFF. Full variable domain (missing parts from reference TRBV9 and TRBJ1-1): DSGVTQTPKHLITATGQRVTLRCSPRSGDLSVYWYQQSLDQGLQFLIQYYNGEERAKGNILERFSAQQFPDLHSELNLSSLELGDSALYFCASSVGSAMNTEAFFGQGTRLTVV.

The CDR3 coding sequence is TGTGCCAGCAGCTTAGGGAGGGAGGGAGGCTACACCTTC. It codes for CASSLGREGGYTF. The chain links TRBV7-2 to TRBJ1-2; D is ambiguous. The CDR3 has 13 amino acids. Germline CDR1 reads SGHTA; CDR2 reads FQGNSA. V lost 1 base and J lost 8, with 11 bases in between.

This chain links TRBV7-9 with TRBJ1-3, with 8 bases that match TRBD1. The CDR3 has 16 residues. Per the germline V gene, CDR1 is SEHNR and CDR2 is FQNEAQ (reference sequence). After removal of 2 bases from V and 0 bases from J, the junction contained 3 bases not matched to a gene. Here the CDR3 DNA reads TGTGCCAGCAGCTTACTAGGACAGGGCTCTGGAAACACCATATATTTT. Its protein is CASSLLGQGSGNTIYF.

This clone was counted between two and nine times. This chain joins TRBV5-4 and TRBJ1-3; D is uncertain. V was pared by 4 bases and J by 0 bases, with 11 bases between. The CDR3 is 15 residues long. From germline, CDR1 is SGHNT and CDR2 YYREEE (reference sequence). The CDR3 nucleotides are TGTGCCAGCAGCCTCGATAGTCGCTCTGGAAACACCATATATTTT. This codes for CASSLDSRSGNTIYF.

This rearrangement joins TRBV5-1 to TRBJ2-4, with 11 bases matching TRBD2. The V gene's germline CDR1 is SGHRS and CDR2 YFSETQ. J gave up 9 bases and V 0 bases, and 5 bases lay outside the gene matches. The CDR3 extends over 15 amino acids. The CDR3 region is CASSLGLAGGGIQYF. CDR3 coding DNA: TGCGCCAGCAGCTTGGGCCTAGCGGGGGGAGGCATTCAGTACTTC.

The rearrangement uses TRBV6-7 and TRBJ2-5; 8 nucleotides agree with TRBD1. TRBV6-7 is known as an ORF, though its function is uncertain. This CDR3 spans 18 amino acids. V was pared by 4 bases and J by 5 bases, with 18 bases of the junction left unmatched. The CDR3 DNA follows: TGTGCCAGCAGTTTATATCCGGGACAGGCCGGTGGGTGGGAGACCCAGTACTTC. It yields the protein CASSLYPGQAGGWETQYF.

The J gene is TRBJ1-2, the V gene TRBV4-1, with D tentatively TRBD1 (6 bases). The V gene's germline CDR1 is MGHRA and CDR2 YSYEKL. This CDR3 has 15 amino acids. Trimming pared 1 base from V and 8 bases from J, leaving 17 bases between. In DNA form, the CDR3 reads TGCGCCAGCAGCCAAGTATATGCAGGGGTCCACGGCTACACCTTC. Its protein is CASSQVYAGVHGYTF.

The CDR3 loop reads CASLSGEYGYTF. The CDR3 DNA reads as TGTGCCAGTCTCTCAGGGGAGTACGGCTACACCTTC. The gene calls are TRBV19 and TRBJ1-2; possible D gene TRBD1, 6 bases. CDR1 is LNHDA, CDR2 SQIVND, per germline (reference sequence). The length of the CDR3 is 12 residues. V lost 8 bases and J lost 8, with 15 bases in between.

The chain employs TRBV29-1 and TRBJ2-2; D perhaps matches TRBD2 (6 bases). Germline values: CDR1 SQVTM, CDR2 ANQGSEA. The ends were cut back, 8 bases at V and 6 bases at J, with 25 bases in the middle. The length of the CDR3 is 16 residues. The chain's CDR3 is CSYRLFPGESSGELFF. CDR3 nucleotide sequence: TGCAGCTACCGGTTGTTTCCGGGGGAAAGTTCCGGGGAGCTGTTTTTT.

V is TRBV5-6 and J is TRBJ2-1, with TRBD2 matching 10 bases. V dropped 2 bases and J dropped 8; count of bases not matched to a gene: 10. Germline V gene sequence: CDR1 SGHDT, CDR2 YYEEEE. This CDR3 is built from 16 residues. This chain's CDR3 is CASSFWTSGTDYEQFF. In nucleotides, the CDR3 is TGTGCCAGCAGCTTCTGGACTAGCGGTACGGACTATGAGCAGTTCTTC.

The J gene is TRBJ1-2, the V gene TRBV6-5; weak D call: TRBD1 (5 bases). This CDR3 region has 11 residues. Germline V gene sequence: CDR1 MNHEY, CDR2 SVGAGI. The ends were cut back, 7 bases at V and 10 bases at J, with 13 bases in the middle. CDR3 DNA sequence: TGTGCCAGCACTCAGGGTTCAGTCTACACCTTC. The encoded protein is CASTQGSVYTF.

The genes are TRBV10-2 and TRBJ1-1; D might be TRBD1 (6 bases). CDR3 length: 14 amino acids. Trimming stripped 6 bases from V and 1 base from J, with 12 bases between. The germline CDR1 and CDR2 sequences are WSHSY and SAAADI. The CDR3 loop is CASSRRQANTEAFF. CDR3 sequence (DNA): TGCGCCAGCAGCCGAAGACAGGCGAACACTGAAGCTTTCTTT.

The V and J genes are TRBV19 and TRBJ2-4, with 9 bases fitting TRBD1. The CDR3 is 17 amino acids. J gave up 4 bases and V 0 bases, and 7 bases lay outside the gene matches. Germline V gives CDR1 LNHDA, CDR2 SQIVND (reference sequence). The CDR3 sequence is CASSIEAGGTGKNIQYF. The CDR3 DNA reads TGTGCCAGTAGTATAGAGGCCGGGGGGACAGGGAAAAACATTCAGTACTTC.

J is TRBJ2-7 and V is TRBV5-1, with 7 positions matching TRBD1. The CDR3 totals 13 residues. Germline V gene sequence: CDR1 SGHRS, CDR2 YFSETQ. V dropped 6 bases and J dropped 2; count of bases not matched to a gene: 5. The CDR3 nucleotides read TGCGCCAGCAACGGGGACAGCGCCTACGAGCAGTACTTC. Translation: CASNGDSAYEQYF.

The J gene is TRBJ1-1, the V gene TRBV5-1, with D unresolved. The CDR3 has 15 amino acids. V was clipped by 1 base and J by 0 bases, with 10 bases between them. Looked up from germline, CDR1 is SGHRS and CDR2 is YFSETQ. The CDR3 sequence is CASSLQFQLNTEAFF. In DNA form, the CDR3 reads TGCGCCAGCAGCTTGCAGTTTCAGTTGAACACTGAAGCTTTCTTT. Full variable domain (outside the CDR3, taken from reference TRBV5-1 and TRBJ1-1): KAGVTQTPRYLIKTRGQQVTLSCSPISGHRSVSWYQQTPGQGLQFLFEYFSETQRNKGNFPGRFSGRQFSNSRSEMNVSTLELGDSALYLCASSLQFQLNTEAFFGQGTRLTVV.

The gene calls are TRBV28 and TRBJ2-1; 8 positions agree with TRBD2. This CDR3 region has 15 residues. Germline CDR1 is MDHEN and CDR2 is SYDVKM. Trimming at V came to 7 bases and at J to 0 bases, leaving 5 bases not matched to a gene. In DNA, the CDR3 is TGTGCCAGCAACACGGGGGGGGCCTCCTACAATGAGCAGTTCTTC. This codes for CASNTGGASYNEQFF.

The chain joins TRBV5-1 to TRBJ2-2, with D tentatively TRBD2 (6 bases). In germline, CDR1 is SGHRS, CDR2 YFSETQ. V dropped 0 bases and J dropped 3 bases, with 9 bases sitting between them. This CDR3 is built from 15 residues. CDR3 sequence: CASSLASGDTGELFF. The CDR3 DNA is TGCGCCAGCAGCTTGGCCTCGGGAGACACCGGGGAGCTGTTTTTT.